A single TCR beta chain is shown here with its context. These data belong to a study of beta chain features in type 1 diabetes. Study-level background: Investigators examined some 100,000,000 sorted cells across all samples.

The CDR3 is 15 residues long. Between the trimmed V and J ends, which lost 1 base and 6 bases, there was a span of 15 bases. Germline CDR1 is MNHEY and CDR2 is SVGAGI. Investigators reverse transcribed all isolated RNA, so they sequenced expressed TCRB transcripts. Generated by immunoSEQ multiplex PCR, the TCRdb table keeps only in-frame clones and is missing some. Of 200,000 to 250,000 clones in the sample, roughly an eighth were seen once. Sequenced sample: naive CD4+ T cells from blood. This rearrangement joins TRBV6-5 to TRBJ1-1, with D perhaps matching TRBD1 (5 bases). The clonotype comes from a woman aged 40-49 years in good health. The CDR3 reads CASSYFGAPSSEAFF. The CDR3 DNA is TGTGCCAGCAGTTACTTTGGGGCGCCGAGCTCTGAAGCTTTCTTT.